This TCR beta chain was sequenced in a study of blood T cell repertoires in COVID-19. As for the study in general: There were acute and convalescent COVID-19 samples, and they came from the United States, Italy and Spain. From T cells, B-cell-depleted T cells, or PBMCs came the material, which was cDNA or gDNA.

In the original workflow: Estimation of nucleated cell counts relied on the amplification of reference gene primers. Profiled with immunoSEQ multiplex PCR; TCRdb holds only in-frame clones, not every one. V and J calls and clone size are those listed in that table; D and trimming were worked out from the DNA. Of about 40,000 clones in the sample, 80% to 90% were seen once. V lost 4 bases and J lost 3; bases outside the gene matches: 8. Germline V CDR1 and CDR2: SGHRS, YFSETQ. The CDR3 runs 15 residues. The sequencing sample was made of peripheral blood. The chain combines TRBV5-1 with TRBJ2-7, with TRBD1 matching over 9 bases. This receptor was identified in a human donor in a cohort sampled during active COVID-19. The CDR3 loop reads CASSPAGTGFYEQYF. The CDR3, as DNA: TGCGCCAGCAGCCCGGCCGGGACAGGGTTCTACGAGCAGTACTTC.